The rows below give T cell receptor beta chains drawn from one sample of a study of T-cell memory formation after mild COVID-19. TCRdb re-called the 5' RACE reads with MiXCR, one entry per CDR3 protein. The sample shows 30,000 or so distinct CDR3 sequences, around 21% of them seen only once. The sequenced sample consisted of PBMCs or a T cell subset sorted from them (not recorded which). These receptors were obtained from an adult who had mild COVID-19 (a few samples of this study predate the infection). Cell type and time point are not known. Each CDR3 is given with its conserved first and last residue. The order of the fields is clone size, CDR3 length, D gene, J gene, V gene, CDR3 protein, CDR3 DNA. D genes are given only for firm matches. Size tells how often a clone was seen (once, few, many) or the class of an expanded clone, and some rows leave it out.

>many|17|-|TRBJ2-2|TRBV7-9
CASSSPSGTSNTGELFF
TGTGCCAGCAGCTCGCCCTCCGGGACATCGAACACCGGGGAGCTGTTTTTT
>many|13|TRBD2|TRBJ2-7|TRBV7-7
CASSPGTTSEQYF
TGTGCCAGCTCGCCAGGGACTACCAGCGAGCAGTACTTC
>-|14|-|TRBJ2-1|TRBV5-4
CASSSNDADNEQFF
TGTGCCAGCAGCTCGAACGATGCGGACAATGAGCAGTTCTTC
>-|14|-|TRBJ1-2|TRBV6-5
CASSDQGLDYGYTF
TGTGCCAGCAGTGACCAGGGGCTGGACTATGGCTACACCTTC
>-|13|TRBD1|TRBJ1-2|TRBV4-1
CASSQADRLPNTF
TGCGCCAGCAGCCAAGCGGACAGGTTGCCGAACACCTTC
>once|14|-|TRBJ1-2|TRBV7-9
CASSSRGSNYGYTF
TGTGCCAGCAGCTCTAGGGGATCTAACTATGGCTACACCTTC
>many|13|-|TRBJ2-2|TRBV27
CASSFRWGGELFF
TGTGCCAGCAGTTTCCGGTGGGGTGGGGAGCTGTTTTTT
>many|15|-|TRBJ2-3|TRBV5-5
CASSFTSLGTDTQYF
TGTGCCAGCAGCTTCACCAGCCTCGGGACAGATACGCAGTATTTT
>many|14|-|TRBJ1-1|TRBV20-1
CSARGAHQNTEAFF
TGCAGTGCTAGAGGGGCGCATCAGAACACTGAAGCTTTCTTT
>many|13|-|TRBJ2-7|TRBV5-1
CASSLTESYEQYF
TGCGCCAGCAGCTTGACCGAGTCCTACGAGCAGTACTTC
>many|12|-|TRBJ1-2|TRBV7-9
CASSLYPDGYTF
TGTGCCAGCAGCTTATACCCTGATGGCTACACCTTC
>-|15|-|TRBJ1-1|TRBV27
CASSLSLRGATEAFF
TGTGCCAGCAGTTTATCGCTGCGGGGGGCCACTGAAGCTTTCTTT
>-|13|TRBD1|TRBJ2-7|TRBV5-6
CASSLGTGYEQYF
TGTGCCAGCAGCTTAGGGACAGGCTACGAGCAGTACTTC
>many|15|TRBD1|TRBJ2-7|TRBV18
CASSPAGTGNDEQYF
TGTGCCAGCTCACCAGCCGGGACAGGGAACGACGAGCAGTACTTC
>few|13|-|TRBJ2-7|TRBV18
CASSPSGAYEQYF
TGTGCCAGCTCACCTAGCGGAGCCTACGAGCAGTACTTC
>many|16|TRBD2|TRBJ2-1|TRBV5-1
CASSGTAGSSYNEQFF
TGCGCCAGCAGCGGTACAGCGGGGAGCTCCTACAATGAGCAGTTCTTC
>medium-sized|16|TRBD1|TRBJ1-1|TRBV5-1
CASSLGQGSWVTEAFF
TGCGCCAGCAGCTTGGGACAGGGTTCTTGGGTCACTGAAGCTTTCTTT
>many|16|-|TRBJ2-5|TRBV11-2
CASSLAARATGETQYF
TGTGCCAGCAGCTTAGCCGCCCGGGCGACCGGGGAGACCCAGTACTTC
>medium-sized|15|-|TRBJ2-7|TRBV7-2
CASSLDLRGYGGQYF
TGTGCCAGCAGCTTAGATCTTAGGGGCTACGGGGGGCAGTACTTC
>-|12|-|TRBJ1-6|TRBV10-3
CAISDFSSPLHF
TGTGCCATCAGTGATTTCTCTTCACCCCTCCACTTT
>many|11|-|TRBJ2-5|TRBV7-9
CASTEAQTQYF
TGTGCCAGCACCGAGGCGCAGACCCAGTACTTC
>many|16|TRBD2|TRBJ2-5|TRBV20-1
CSARELYAGEEETQYF
TGCAGTGCTAGAGAATTATATGCGGGAGAAGAAGAGACCCAGTACTTC
>many|15|TRBD1|TRBJ2-7|TRBV10-2
CASSDRDRGSYEQYF
TGCGCCAGCAGTGACCGGGACAGGGGCTCCTACGAGCAGTACTTC
>few|15|TRBD2|TRBJ2-1|TRBV19
CASKRQGGSYNEQFF
TGTGCCAGTAAACGCCAGGGAGGGTCCTACAATGAGCAGTTCTTC
>many|16|-|TRBJ2-3|TRBV7-9
CASSLYGGPDADTQYF
TGTGCCAGCAGCTTATACGGGGGCCCTGACGCAGATACGCAGTATTTT
>many|14|-|TRBJ2-7|TRBV11-1
CASSLGPPPLEQYF
TGTGCCAGCAGCCTTGGGCCCCCCCCTCTCGAGCAGTACTTC
>many|17|TRBD2|TRBJ2-5|TRBV7-8
CASSPTRLAGVGETQYF
TGTGCCAGCAGCCCGACACGACTAGCGGGAGTGGGGGAGACCCAGTACTTC
>-|15|-|TRBJ1-3|TRBV7-9
CASLQGRSIFNTIYF
TGTGCCAGCCTTCAGGGACGTTCAATTTTTAACACCATATATTTT
>many|15|TRBD1|TRBJ1-2|TRBV6-6
CASSTDRGRGYGYTF
TGTGCCAGCAGTACAGACAGGGGGCGAGGGTATGGCTACACCTTC
>few|14|-|TRBJ1-2|TRBV7-2
CASSLDQGDYGYTF
TGTGCCAGCAGCCTAGACCAGGGTGATTATGGCTACACCTTC
>many|14|TRBD2|TRBJ2-3|TRBV12-3/TRBV12-4
CASSLRGLADTQYF
TGTGCCAGCAGTTTAAGGGGACTAGCAGATACGCAGTATTTT
>-|16|-|TRBJ1-5|TRBV7-4
CASSLVVRESNQPQHF
TGTGCCAGCAGCTTAGTAGTCAGGGAGAGCAATCAGCCCCAGCATTTT
>many|12|-|TRBJ1-3|TRBV6-2/TRBV6-3
CASSSVLHTIYF
TGTGCCAGCAGTTCCGTCTTACACACCATATATTTT
>many|14|-|TRBJ1-3|TRBV12-3/TRBV12-4
CASSDSSSGNTIYF
TGTGCCAGCAGTGACAGTAGCTCTGGAAACACCATATATTTT
>-|20|TRBD2|TRBJ2-1|TRBV7-8
CASSSQGLAGGLRIYNEQFF
TGTGCCAGCAGCTCTCAGGGACTAGCGGGGGGGCTAAGGATCTACAATGAGCAGTTCTTC
>many|16|TRBD1|TRBJ1-5|TRBV7-9
CASSLEGTGRHQPQHF
TGTGCCAGCAGCTTAGAGGGGACAGGGAGGCATCAGCCCCAGCATTTT
>-|15|TRBD2|TRBJ2-1|TRBV3-1
CASSQLAASYNEQFF
TGTGCCAGCAGCCAACTAGCGGCGTCCTACAATGAGCAGTTCTTC
>many|15|-|TRBJ2-2|TRBV5-1
CASALTPSSTGELFF
TGCGCCAGCGCCCTGACCCCTAGCAGCACCGGGGAGCTGTTTTTT
>-|18|TRBD2|TRBJ2-2|TRBV7-2
CASSLGGLAGRRTGELFF
TGTGCCAGCAGCCTGGGGGGACTAGCGGGACGGAGGACCGGGGAGCTGTTTTTT
>-|14|TRBD1|TRBJ2-7|TRBV2
CATQDRTGTYEQYF
TGTGCCACCCAAGACAGGACAGGGACCTACGAGCAGTACTTC
>-|15|-|TRBJ1-1|TRBV4-1
CASSQDLGKNTEAFF
TGCGCCAGCAGCCAAGATCTTGGGAAGAACACTGAAGCTTTCTTT
>many|14|-|TRBJ1-1|TRBV19
CASSTLVTFTEAFF
TGTGCCAGTAGTACCCTGGTGACTTTCACTGAAGCTTTCTTT
>few|18|TRBD1|TRBJ2-5|TRBV12-3/TRBV12-4
CASSAGTVRSLILQTQYF
TGTGCCAGCAGTGCCGGGACAGTCAGATCCCTTATCTTGCAGACCCAGTACTTC
>many|14|-|TRBJ2-3|TRBV7-2
CASSFRASTDTQYF
TGTGCCAGCAGCTTCCGGGCTAGCACAGATACGCAGTATTTT
>-|14|-|TRBJ2-3|TRBV5-1
CASTPTVSTDTQYF
TGCGCCAGCACCCCGACAGTCAGCACAGATACGCAGTATTTT
>many|18|-|TRBJ2-3|TRBV9
CASWGCPGQDSSTDTQYF
TGTGCCAGCTGGGGTTGCCCGGGACAAGACTCTAGCACAGATACGCAGTATTTT
>many|15|TRBD2|TRBJ2-3|TRBV3-1
CASRSTSGSTDTQYF
TGTGCCAGCAGGTCTACTAGCGGGAGTACAGATACGCAGTATTTT
>many|15|TRBD2|TRBJ2-1|TRBV7-8
CASSLGRLAVNEQFF
TGTGCCAGCAGCTTAGGGAGACTAGCGGTCAATGAGCAGTTCTTC
>many|17|TRBD2|TRBJ2-7|TRBV7-2
CASSLAHGEGTSYEQYF
TGTGCCAGCAGCTTAGCGCACGGGGAGGGGACCTCCTACGAGCAGTACTTC
>-|14|TRBD1|TRBJ2-7|TRBV7-6
CASSAGTGFHEQYF
TGTGCCAGCAGCGCCGGGACAGGGTTCCACGAGCAGTACTTC
>few|16|-|TRBJ1-5|TRBV7-2
CASSLVSDQGGRPQHF
TGTGCCAGCAGCTTAGTTTCGGATCAGGGAGGCCGGCCCCAGCATTTT
>many|16|TRBD1|TRBJ2-6|TRBV6-6
CASSPLTGAGANVLTF
TGTGCCAGCAGTCCCCTGACAGGGGCTGGGGCCAACGTCCTGACTTTC
>-|14|-|TRBJ1-2|TRBV9
CASSVGPPPGGYTF
TGTGCCAGCAGCGTAGGACCCCCGCCGGGGGGCTACACCTTC